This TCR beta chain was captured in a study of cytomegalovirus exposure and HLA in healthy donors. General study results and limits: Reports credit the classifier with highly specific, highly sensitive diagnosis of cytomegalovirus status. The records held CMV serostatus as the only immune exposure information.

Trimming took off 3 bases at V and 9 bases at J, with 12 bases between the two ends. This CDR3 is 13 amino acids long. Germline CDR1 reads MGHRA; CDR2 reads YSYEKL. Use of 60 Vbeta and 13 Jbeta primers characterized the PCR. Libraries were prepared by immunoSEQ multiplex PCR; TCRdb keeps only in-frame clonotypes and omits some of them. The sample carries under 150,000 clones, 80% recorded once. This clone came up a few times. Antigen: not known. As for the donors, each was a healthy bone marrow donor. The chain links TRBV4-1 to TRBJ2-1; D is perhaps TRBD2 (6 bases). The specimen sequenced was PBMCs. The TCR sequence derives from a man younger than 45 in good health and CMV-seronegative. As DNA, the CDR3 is TGCGCCAGCAGCCATGGGCAGGAGGGTGAGCAGTTCTTC. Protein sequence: CASSHGQEGEQFF.